What follows describes a single T cell receptor beta chain. Relative to the germline gene, one junction end is altered; a read error may explain this. Germline lookup yields CDR1 LGHNA and CDR2 YNFKEQ. The CDR3 totals 14 residues. The data stem from a study of blood T cell repertoires in COVID-19. Study-wide context: T cells, B-cell-depleted T cells, or PBMCs provided the cDNA or gDNA that served as material.

Repertoires were generated with immunoSEQ multiplex PCR, while TCRdb's copy carries only in-frame clones and drops some. The sample carries some 150,000 clones, approximately 91% recorded once. The origin of this receptor is a woman aged 70 to 79 with acute or convalescent COVID-19. Sequences were obtained from peripheral blood. The genes are TRBV4-2 and TRBJ1-2; a possible D gene is TRBD1 (5 bases). The DNA for the CDR3 is TGTGCCAGCAGCCAAGATTTAACGGGGGTCAGATCTTACTTC. Its protein is CASSQDLTGVRSYF.